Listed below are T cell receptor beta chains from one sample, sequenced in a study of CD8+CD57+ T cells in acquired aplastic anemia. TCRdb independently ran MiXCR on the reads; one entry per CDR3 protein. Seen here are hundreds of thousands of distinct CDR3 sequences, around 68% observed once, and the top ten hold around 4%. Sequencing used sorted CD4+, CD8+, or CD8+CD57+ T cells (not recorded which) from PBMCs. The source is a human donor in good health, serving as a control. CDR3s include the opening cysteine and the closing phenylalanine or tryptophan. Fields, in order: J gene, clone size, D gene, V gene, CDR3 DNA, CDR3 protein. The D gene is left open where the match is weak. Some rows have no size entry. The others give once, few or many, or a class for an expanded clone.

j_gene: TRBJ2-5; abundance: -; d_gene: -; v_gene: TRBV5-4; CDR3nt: TGTGCCAGCGGCACCTTTTGGCAAGAGACCCAGTACTTC; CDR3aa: CASGTFWQETQYF
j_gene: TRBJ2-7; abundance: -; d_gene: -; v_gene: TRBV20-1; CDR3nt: TGCAGTGCTAGAGCTCAGCGGAGCTACGAGCAGTACTTC; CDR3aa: CSARAQRSYEQYF
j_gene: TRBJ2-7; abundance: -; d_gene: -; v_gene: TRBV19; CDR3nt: TGTGCCAGTAGTAACAACCGGCCCACCTACGAGCAGTACTTC; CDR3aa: CASSNNRPTYEQYF
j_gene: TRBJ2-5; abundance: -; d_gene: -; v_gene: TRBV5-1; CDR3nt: TGCGCCAGCAGCTTGGCCTCAGGGGAGGGTCGGAACCTCTTC; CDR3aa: CASSLASGEGRNLF
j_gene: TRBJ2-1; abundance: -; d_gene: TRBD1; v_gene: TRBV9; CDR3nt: TGTGCCAGCAGCGTGTCGGGACAGCTGTATGAGCAGTTCTTC; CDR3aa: CASSVSGQLYEQFF
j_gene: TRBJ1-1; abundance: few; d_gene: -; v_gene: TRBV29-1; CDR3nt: TGCAGCGTTGTACAGGGGAACACTGAAGCTTTCTTT; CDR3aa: CSVVQGNTEAFF
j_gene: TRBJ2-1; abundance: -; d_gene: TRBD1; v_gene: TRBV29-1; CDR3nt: TGCAGCGTTGAAAAACAGGGGGCCGGTGAGCAGTTCTTC; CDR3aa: CSVEKQGAGEQFF
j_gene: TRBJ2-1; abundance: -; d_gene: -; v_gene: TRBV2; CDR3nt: TGTGCCAGCAGTGAGTTCGGGTCTGGAAACACCATATATCAGTTCTTC; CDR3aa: CASSEFGSGNTIYQFF
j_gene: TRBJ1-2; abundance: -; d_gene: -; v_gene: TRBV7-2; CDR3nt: TGTGCCAGCAGCTTAGTGACAGGACGTATTTATTGCCACACCTTC; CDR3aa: CASSLVTGRIYCHTF
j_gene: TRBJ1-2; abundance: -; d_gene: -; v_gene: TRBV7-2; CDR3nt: TGTGCCAGCAGCCAAACGCGTCTCACCTTC; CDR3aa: CASSQTRLTF
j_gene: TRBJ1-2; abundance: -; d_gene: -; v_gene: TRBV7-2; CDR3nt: TGCGCCAGCAGCCAAACGAAGAAGATTGAGGGGGACTATGGCTACACCTTC; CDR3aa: CASSQTKKIEGDYGYTF
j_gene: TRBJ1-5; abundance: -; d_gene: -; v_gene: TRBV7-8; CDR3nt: TGTGCCAGCAGTGCGGGAGTCTCGTCCCAGCAGTTT; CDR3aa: CASSAGVSSQQF
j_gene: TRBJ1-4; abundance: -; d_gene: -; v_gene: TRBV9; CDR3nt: TGCGCCAGCAGCGAGGGCATGACTAATGAAACACTGTTTTTT; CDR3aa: CASSEGMTNETLFF
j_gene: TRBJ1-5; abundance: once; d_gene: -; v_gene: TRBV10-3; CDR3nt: TGTGCCATCAGTGGCGATGGCGGCAGACAGCCCCAGCATTTT; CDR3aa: CAISGDGGRQPQHF
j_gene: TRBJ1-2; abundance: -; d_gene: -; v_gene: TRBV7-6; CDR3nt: TGTGCCAGCAGCTTAGCGTCGGGGTGCATCGAGTACTTCTTC; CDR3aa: CASSLASGCIEYFF
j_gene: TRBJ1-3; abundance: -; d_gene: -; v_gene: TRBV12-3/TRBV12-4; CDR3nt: TGTGCCAGCAGCAACGACAGTGGATCTGGAAACACCATATATTTT; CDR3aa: CASSNDSGSGNTIYF
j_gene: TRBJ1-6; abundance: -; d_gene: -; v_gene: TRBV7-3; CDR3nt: TGTGCCAGCAGCCCGAGGCCCGATTGTGAATCTCCCCTCCACTTT; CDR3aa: CASSPRPDCESPLHF
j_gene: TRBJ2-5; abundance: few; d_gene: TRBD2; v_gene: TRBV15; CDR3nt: TGTGCCACCAGCAGGAAAGCGGGGGGGCCCCGTGAGACCCAGTACTTC; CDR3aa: CATSRKAGGPRETQYF
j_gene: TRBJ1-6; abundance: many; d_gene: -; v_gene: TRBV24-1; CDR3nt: TGTGCCACCAGTGATTTGGTTGGCTCCTATAATTCACCCCTCCACTTT; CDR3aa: CATSDLVGSYNSPLHF
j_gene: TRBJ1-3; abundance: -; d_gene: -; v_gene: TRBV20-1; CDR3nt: TGCAGTGCTAACGGTGGTAACGGAAGACCCATATATTTT; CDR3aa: CSANGGNGRPIYF
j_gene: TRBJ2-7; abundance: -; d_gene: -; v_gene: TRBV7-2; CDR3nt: TGTGCCAGCAGCCCGCCCGACTACGAGCAGTACTTC; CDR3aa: CASSPPDYEQYF
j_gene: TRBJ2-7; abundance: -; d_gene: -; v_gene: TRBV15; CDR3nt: TGTGCCAGCGGGACGGATACCTGGGAGCAGTACTTC; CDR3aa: CASGTDTWEQYF
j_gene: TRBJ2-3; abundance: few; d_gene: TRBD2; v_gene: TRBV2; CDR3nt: TGTGCCAGCACGGTTAGCGGGGGGGCGGATACGCAGTATTTT; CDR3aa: CASTVSGGADTQYF
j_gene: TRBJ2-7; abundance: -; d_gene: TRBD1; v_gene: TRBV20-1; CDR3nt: TGCAGTGCTAGAGATCACAGGGGCGCTCGTGAGCAGTACTTC; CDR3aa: CSARDHRGAREQYF
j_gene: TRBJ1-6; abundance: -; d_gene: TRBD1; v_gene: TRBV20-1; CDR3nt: TGCAGTGCTAGAGATCTAAACGGGACAGTTTATTCACCCCTCCACTTT; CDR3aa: CSARDLNGTVYSPLHF
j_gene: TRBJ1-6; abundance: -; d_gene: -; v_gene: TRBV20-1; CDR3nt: TGCAGTGCTAGAGGCGCCGGGGGTGGGGTGTCACCCCTCCACTTT; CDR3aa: CSARGAGGGVSPLHF
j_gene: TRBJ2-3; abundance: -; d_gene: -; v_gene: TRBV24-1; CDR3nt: TGTGCCACCAGTGATTTCCGAGGTCGCACAGATACGCAGTATTTT; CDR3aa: CATSDFRGRTDTQYF
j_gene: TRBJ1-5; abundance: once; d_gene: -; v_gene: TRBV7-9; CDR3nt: TGTGCCAGCAGCTCGAAGGGAGGGGGTCAGCCCCAGCCTTTT; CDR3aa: CASSSKGGGQPQPF
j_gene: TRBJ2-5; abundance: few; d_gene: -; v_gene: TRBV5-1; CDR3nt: TGCGCCAGCAGCTTGGCATTCGAGACCCAGTACTTC; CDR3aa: CASSLAFETQYF